This TCR beta chain was identified during a study of OX40 agonist ivuxolimab in advanced cancers. Study at large: Partial responses occurred in three patients (one hepatocellular carcinoma, two cutaneous melanoma).

Prior autoimmune disease or systemic immunosuppression barred patients. The sampling schedule covered blood at baseline, cycle 4 day 1, and cycle 7 day 1. With respect to this clone: The target antigen is unknown.

The study's findings and limits: Fewer expanded clones were found on average in CD4+ than in CD8+ T cells.

The protocol was immunoSEQ multiplex PCR, while the TCRdb copy is restricted to in-frame clones and leaves out a portion. The top ten clones hold 11% of a sample with 60,000 or so clones, roughly 90% of them seen once. Sequenced here: CD4+ or CD8+ T cells sorted from blood, sampled in a trial of the OX40 agonist ivuxolimab. The receptor was derived from an adult with an advanced solid tumor such as melanoma, head and neck, liver or kidney cancer.

CDR3 bases: TGTGCCAGCAGTCCGGTCGCGGGGTCCTACAATGAGCAGTTCTTC. Protein sequence: CASSPVAGSYNEQFF. V is TRBV28 and J is TRBJ2-1; tentatively, D is TRBD2 (6 bases). The germline gives CDR1 MDHEN, CDR2 SYDVKM. CDR3 size: 15 residues. V was cut by 5 bases and J by 1 base, with 12 bases left in between.